The sequence of this TCR beta chain was determined in a study of T cell changes during pregnancy in multiple sclerosis. The protocol was immunoSEQ multiplex PCR, while the TCRdb copy is restricted to in-frame clones and leaves out a portion. Counted here are approximately 99,000 clones, approximately 90% occurring once; the ten biggest clones make up about 0.75%. The sequences come from peripheral blood, collected in the second trimester of pregnancy. The sequence came from a female donor in good health, enrolled as a control in a pregnancy study.

Here the CDR3 reads CASSSSAHETDTQYF. The CDR3 nucleotides read TGTGCCAGCAGTTCTAGCGCACACGAGACAGATACGCAGTATTTT. This chain joins TRBV28 and TRBJ2-3, with D possibly being TRBD2 (6 bases). Germline V gives CDR1 MDHEN, CDR2 SYDVKM. V was cut by 4 bases and J by 3 bases, with 14 bases left in between. The CDR3 length is 15 residues.